The clone carrying this T cell receptor (beta chain) was seen a few times. TCRdb reanalysed the 5' RACE reads using MiXCR and keeps one entry per CDR3 protein. The table lists under 140,000 distinct CDR3 sequences, 10% to 15% of them singletons. The sample originates from a study of early T cells in non-severe SARS-CoV-2 infection. V shed 4 bases and J shed 8 bases, with 6 bases lying between them. The CDR3 extends over 11 amino acids. The V gene's germline CDR1 is MGHDK and CDR2 SYGVNS. The sample here was whole blood, taken at baseline. This chain connects TRBV25-1 to TRBJ2-1; D is unclear. The receptor was derived from an adult who was a healthcare worker with PCR-confirmed SARS-CoV-2 infection or an uninfected control (not recorded which). The CDR3 DNA reads TGTGCCAGCAGTGTCGTGTATGAGCAGTTCTTC. Protein sequence: CASSVVYEQFF.